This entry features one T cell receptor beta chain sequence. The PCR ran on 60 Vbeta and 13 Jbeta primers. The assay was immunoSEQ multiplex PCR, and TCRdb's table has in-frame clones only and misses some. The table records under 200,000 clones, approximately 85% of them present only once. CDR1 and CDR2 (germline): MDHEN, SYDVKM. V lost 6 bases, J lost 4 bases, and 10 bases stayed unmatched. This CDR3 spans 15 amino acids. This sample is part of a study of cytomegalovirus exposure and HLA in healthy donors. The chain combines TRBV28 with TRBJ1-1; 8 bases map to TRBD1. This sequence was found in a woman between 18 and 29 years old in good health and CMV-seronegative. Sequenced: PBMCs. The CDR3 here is CASRNPGGEFTEAFF. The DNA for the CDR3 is TGTGCCAGCAGAAACCCAGGGGGCGAATTCACTGAAGCTTTCTTT.